This TCR beta chain originates from a study of T cell changes during pregnancy in multiple sclerosis. Only in-frame clones appear in the TCRdb table, and some are missing; sequencing was by immunoSEQ multiplex PCR. In the table there are tens of thousands of clones, roughly 93% of which are singletons. CDR1 and CDR2 from the germline V gene are MGHRA and YSYEKL. V was cut by 10 bases and J by 2 bases, with 18 bases left in between. The CDR3 sequence is 14 residues long. V is TRBV4-1 and J is TRBJ2-7; D possibly corresponds to TRBD1 (6 bases). This receptor was obtained from a female donor with multiple sclerosis, enrolled in a pregnancy study. The sequenced material came from PBMCs (not recorded whether the cells were cultured). This CDR3 reads CATSPGRGPYEQYF. CDR3 DNA sequence: TGCGCCACTAGCCCGGGCAGGGGACCCTACGAGCAGTACTTC.